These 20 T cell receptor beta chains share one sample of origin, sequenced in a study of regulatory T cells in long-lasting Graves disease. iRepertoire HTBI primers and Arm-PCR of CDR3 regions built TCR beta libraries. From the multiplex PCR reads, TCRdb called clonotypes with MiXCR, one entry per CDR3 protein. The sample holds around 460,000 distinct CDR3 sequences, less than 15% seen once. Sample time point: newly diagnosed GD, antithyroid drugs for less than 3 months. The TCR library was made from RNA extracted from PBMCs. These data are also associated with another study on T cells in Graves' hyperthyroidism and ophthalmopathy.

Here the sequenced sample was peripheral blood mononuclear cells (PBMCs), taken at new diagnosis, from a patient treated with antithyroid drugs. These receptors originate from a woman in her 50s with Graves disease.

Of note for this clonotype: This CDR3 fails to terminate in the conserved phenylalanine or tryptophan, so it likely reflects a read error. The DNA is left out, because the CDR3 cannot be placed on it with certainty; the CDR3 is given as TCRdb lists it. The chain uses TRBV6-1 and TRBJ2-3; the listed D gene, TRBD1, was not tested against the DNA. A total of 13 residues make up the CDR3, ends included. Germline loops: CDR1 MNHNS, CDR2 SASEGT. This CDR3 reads CASSFLHPGNGVR.

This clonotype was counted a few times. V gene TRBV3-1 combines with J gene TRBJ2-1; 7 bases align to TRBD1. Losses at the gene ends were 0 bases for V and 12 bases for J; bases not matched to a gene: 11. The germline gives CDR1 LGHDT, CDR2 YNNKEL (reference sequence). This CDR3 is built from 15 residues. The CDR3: CASSQEGGHWDGQFF. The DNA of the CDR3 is TGTGCCAGCAGCCAAGAAGGGGGCCACTGGGATGGGCAGTTCTTC.

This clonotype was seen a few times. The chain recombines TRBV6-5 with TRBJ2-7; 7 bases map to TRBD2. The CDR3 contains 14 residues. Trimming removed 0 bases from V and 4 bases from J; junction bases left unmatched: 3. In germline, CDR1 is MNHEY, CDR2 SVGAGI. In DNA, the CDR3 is TGTGCCAGCAGTTACTCCGGGGGGAAATACGAGCAGTACTTC. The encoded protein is CASSYSGGKYEQYF.

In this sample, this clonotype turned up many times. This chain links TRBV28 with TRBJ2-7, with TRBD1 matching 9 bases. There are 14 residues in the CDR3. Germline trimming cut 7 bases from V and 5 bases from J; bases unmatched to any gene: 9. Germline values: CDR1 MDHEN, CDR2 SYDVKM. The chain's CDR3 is CASNPGQGINEQYF. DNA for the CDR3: TGTGCCAGCAATCCGGGACAGGGAATCAACGAGCAGTACTTC.

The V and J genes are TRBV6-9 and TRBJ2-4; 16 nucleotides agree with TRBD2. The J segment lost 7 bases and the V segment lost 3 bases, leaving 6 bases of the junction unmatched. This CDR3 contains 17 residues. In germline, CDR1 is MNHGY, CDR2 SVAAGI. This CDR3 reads CASSYLGLAGGTNIQYF. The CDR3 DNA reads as TGTGCCAGCAGTTACCTGGGACTAGCGGGAGGGACGAACATTCAGTACTTC.

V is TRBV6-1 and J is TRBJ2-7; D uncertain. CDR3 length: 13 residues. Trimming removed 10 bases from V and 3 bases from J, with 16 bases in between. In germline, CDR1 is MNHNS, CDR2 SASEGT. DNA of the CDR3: TGTGCCAACCCGGGCCCGGGTGTCTACGAGCAGTACTTC. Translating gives CANPGPGVYEQYF.

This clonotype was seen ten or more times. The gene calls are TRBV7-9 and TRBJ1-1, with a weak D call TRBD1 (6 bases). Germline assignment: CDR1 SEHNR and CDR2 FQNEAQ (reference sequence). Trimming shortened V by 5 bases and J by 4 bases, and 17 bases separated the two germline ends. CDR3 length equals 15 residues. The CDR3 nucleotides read TGTGCCAGCAGCCCCCGGACAGTCTGGAGCACTGAAGCTTTCTTT. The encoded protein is CASSPRTVWSTEAFF.

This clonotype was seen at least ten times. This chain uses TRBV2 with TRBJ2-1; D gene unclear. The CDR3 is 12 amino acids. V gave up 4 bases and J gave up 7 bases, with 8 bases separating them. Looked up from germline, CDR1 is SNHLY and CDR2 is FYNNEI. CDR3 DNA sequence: TGTGCCAGCAGTGTGGCTCAAAATGAGCAGTTCTTC. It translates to CASSVAQNEQFF.

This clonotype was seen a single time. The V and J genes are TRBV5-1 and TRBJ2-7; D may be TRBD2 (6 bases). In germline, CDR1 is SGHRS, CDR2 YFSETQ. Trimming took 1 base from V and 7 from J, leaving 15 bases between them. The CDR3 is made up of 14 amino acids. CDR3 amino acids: CASSLTSRDDEQYF. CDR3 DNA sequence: TGCGCCAGCAGCTTGACTAGCAGAGACGATGAGCAGTACTTC. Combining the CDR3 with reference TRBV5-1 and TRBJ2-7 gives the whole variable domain KAGVTQTPRYLIKTRGQQVTLSCSPISGHRSVSWYQQTPGQGLQFLFEYFSETQRNKGNFPGRFSGRQFSNSRSEMNVSTLELGDSALYLCASSLTSRDDEQYFGPGTRLTVT.

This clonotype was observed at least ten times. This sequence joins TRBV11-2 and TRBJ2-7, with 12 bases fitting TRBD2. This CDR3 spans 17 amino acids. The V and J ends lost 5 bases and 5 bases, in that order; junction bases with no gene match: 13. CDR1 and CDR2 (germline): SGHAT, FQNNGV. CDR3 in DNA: TGTGCCAGCAGCCCCGGAGGGCTAGCGGGAGGGCCCCACGAGCAGTACTTC. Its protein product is CASSPGGLAGGPHEQYF.

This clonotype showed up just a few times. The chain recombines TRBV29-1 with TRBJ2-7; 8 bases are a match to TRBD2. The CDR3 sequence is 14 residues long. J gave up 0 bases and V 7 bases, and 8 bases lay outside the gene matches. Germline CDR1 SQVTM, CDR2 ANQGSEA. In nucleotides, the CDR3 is TGCAGCGCCGCCGGGACTAGGAGCTCCTACGAGCAGTACTTC. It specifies CSAAGTRSSYEQYF.

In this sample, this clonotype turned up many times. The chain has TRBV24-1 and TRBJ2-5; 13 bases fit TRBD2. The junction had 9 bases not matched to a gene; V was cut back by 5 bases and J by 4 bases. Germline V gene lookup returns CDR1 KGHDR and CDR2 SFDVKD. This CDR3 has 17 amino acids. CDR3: CATSGPTRLAGGETQYF. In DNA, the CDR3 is TGTGCCACCAGTGGTCCGACTCGACTAGCGGGAGGAGAGACCCAGTACTTC.

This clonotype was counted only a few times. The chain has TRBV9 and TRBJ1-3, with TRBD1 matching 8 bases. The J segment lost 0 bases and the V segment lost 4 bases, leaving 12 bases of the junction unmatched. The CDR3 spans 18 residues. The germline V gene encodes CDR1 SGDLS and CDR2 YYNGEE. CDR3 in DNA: TGTGCCAGCAGCTCTCGACAGGGGTCCCCTATCTCTGGAAACACCATATATTTT. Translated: CASSSRQGSPISGNTIYF.

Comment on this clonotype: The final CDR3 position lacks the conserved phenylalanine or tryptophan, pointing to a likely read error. The CDR3 loop is CASSGRLAGGNEQFS. CDR3 nucleotide sequence: TGTGCCAGCAGTGGAAGACTAGCGGGAGGAAATGAGCAGTTCTCC. The chain has TRBV2 and TRBJ2-1; 13 bases fit TRBD2. The CDR3 totals 15 residues. The trim removed 4 bases at V and 7 bases at J, leaving 4 bases unmatched. Germline lookup yields CDR1 SNHLY and CDR2 FYNNEI.

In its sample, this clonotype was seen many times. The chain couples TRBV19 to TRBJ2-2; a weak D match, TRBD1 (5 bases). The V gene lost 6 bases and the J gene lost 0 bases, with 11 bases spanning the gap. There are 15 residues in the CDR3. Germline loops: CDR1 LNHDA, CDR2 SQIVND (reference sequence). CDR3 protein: CASSRTTSNTGELFF. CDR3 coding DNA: TGTGCCAGTAGCAGGACAACCTCGAACACCGGGGAGCTGTTTTTT. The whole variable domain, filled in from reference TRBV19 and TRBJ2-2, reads DGGITQSPKYLFRKEGQNVTLSCEQNLNHDAMYWYRQDPGQGLRLIYYSQIVNDFQKGDIAEGYSVSREKKESFPLTVTSAQKNPTAFYLCASSRTTSNTGELFFGEGSRLTVL.

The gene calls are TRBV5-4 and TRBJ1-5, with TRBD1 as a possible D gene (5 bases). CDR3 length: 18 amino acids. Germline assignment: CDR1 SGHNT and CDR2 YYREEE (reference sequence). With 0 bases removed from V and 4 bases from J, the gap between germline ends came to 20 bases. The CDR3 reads CASSLDGGDPRSNQPQHF. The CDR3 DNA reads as TGTGCCAGCAGCTTGGATGGGGGAGACCCAAGATCTAATCAGCCCCAGCATTTT.

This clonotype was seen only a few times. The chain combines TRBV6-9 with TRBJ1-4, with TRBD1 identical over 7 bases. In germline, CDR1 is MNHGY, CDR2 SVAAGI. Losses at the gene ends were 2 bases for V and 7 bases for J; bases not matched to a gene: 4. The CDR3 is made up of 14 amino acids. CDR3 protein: CASSYRQGSEKLFF. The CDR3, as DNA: TGTGCCAGCAGTTATAGACAGGGTTCTGAAAAACTGTTTTTT.

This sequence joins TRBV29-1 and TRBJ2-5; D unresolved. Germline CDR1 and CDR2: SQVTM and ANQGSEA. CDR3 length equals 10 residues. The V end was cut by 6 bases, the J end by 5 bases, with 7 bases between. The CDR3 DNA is TGCAGCGTCGGCGAGGAGACCCAGTACTTC. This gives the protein CSVGEETQYF.

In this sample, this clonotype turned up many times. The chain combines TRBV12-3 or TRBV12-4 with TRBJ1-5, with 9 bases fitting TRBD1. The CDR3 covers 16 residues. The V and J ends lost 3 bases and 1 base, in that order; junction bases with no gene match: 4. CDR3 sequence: CASSFNRGRSNQPQHF. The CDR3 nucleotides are TGTGCCAGCAGTTTTAACAGGGGGCGCAGCAATCAGCCCCAGCATTTT.

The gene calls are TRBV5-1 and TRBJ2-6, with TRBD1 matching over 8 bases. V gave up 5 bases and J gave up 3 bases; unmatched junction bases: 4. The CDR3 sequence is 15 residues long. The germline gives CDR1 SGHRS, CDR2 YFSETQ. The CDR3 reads CASRVTGDGANVLTF. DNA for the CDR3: TGCGCCAGCAGGGTGACAGGGGATGGGGCCAACGTCCTGACTTTC.